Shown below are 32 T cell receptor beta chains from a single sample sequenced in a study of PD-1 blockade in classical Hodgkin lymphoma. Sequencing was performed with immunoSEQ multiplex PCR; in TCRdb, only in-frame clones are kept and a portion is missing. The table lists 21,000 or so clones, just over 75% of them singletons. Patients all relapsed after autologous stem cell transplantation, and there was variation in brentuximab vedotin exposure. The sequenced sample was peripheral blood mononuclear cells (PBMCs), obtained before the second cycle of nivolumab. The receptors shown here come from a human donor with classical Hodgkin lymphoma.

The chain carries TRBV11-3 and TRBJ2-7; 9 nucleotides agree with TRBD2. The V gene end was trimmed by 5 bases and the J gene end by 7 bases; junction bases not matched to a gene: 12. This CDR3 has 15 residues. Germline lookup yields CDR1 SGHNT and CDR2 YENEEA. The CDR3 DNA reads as TGTGCCAGCAGCACTCGGGCGGGAGGGTTTAAGGAGCAGTACTTC. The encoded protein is CASSTRAGGFKEQYF.

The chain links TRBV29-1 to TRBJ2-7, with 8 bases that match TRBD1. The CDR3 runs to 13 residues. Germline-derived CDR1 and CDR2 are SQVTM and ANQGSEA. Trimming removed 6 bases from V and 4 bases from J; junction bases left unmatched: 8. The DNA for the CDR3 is TGCAGCGTCGGACAGGGAGACGGGTACGAGCAGTACTTC. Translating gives CSVGQGDGYEQYF.

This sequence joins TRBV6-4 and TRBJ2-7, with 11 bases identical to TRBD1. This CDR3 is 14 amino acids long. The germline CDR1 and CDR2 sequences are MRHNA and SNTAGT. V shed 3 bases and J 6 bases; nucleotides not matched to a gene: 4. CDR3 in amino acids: CASSETGTGGEQYF. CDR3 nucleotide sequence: TGTGCCAGCAGTGAAACCGGGACAGGGGGCGAGCAGTACTTC.

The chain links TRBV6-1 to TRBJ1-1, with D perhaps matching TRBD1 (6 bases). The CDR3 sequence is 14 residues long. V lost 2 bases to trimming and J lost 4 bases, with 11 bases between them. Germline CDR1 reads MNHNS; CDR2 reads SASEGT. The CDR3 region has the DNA TGTGCCAGCAGTGAACTTTGGGGGCCCACTGAAGCTTTCTTT. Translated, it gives CASSELWGPTEAFF.

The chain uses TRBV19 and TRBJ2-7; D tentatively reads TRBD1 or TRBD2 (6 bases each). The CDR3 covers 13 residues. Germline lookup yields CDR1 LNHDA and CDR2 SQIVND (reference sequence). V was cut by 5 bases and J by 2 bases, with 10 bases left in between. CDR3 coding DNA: TGTGCCAGTAGTGGAGGGGGGACCTACGAGCAGTACTTC. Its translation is CASSGGGTYEQYF.

Written as DNA, the CDR3 is TGTGCCAGCAGCTTATCAGGACAGGGGGAGACCCAGTACTTC. Protein product: CASSLSGQGETQYF. The chain combines TRBV5-6 with TRBJ2-5, with 9 bases lining up with TRBD1. J gave up 5 bases and V 2 bases, and 4 bases lay outside the gene matches. This CDR3 contains 14 residues. The germline V gene encodes CDR1 SGHDT and CDR2 YYEEEE.

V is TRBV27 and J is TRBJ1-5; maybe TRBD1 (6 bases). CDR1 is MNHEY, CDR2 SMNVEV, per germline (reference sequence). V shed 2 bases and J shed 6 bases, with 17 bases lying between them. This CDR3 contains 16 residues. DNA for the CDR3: TGTGCCAGCAGTTTACGGGGGGCTGCTAGGGGTCAGCCCCAGCATTTT. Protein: CASSLRGAARGQPQHF.

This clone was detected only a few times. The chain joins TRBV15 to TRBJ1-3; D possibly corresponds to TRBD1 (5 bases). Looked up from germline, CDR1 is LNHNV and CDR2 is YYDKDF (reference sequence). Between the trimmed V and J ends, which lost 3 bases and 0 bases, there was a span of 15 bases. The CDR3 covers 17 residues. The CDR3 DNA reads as TGTGCCACCAGCAGCCCCAGGGACCTAAGCTCTGGAAACACCATATATTTT. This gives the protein CATSSPRDLSSGNTIYF.

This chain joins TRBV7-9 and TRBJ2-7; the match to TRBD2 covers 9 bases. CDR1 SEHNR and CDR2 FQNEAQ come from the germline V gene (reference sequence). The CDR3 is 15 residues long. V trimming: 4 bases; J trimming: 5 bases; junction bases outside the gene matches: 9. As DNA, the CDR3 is TGTGCCAGCAGCTGGGAAAGCGGGAGGTCAAACGAGCAGTACTTC. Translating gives CASSWESGRSNEQYF. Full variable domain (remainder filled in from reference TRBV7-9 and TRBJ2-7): DTGVSQNPRHKITKRGQNVTFRCDPISEHNRLYWYRQTLGQGPEFLTYFQNEAQLEKSRLLSDRFSAERPKGSFSTLEIQRTEQGDSAMYLCASSWESGRSNEQYFGPGTRLTVT.

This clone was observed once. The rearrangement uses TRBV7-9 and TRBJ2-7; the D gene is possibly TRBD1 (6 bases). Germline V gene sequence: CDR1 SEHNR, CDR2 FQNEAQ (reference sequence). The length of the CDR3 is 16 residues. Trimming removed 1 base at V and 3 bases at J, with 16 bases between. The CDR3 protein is CASSLEGGVPDYEQYF. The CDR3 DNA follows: TGTGCCAGCAGCTTAGAAGGGGGAGTCCCAGACTACGAGCAGTACTTC.

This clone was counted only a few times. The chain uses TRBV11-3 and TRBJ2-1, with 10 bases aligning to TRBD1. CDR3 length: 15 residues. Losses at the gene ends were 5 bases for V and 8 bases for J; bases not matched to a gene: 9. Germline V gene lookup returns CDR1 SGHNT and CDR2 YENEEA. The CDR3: CASSPRDRGGHEQFF. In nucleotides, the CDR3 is TGTGCCAGCAGCCCGCGGGACAGGGGCGGCCATGAGCAGTTCTTC.

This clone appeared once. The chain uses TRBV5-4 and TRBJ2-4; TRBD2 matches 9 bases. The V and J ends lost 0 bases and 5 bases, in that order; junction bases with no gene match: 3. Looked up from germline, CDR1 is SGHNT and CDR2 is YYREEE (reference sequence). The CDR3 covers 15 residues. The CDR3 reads CASSLVAGEENIQYF. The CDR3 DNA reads TGTGCCAGCAGCTTGGTAGCGGGAGAGGAAAACATTCAGTACTTC.

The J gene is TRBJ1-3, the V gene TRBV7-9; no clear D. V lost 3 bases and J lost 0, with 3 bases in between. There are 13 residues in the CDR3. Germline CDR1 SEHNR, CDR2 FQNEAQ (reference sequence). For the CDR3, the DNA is TGTGCCAGCAGCTTCGCCTCTGGAAACACCATATATTTT. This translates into CASSFASGNTIYF.

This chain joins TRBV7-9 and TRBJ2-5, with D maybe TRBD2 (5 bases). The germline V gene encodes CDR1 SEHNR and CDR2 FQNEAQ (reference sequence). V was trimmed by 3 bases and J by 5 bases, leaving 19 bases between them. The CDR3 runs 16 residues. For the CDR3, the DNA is TGTGCCAGCAGCTTGCCAGGAAACGGGGAAGCGGAGACCCAGTACTTC. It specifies CASSLPGNGEAETQYF.

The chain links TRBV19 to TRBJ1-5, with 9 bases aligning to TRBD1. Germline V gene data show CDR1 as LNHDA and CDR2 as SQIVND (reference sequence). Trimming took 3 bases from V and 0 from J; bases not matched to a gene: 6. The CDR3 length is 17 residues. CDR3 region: CASSMRQGDNSNQPQHF. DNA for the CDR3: TGTGCCAGTAGTATGAGACAGGGGGATAATAGCAATCAGCCCCAGCATTTT.

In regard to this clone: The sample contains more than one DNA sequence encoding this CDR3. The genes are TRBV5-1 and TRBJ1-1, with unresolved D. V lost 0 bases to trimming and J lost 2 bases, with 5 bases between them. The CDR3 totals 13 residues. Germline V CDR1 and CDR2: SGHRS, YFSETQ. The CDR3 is CASSLGVNTEAFF. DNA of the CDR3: TGCGCCAGCAGCTTGGGGGTCAACACTGAAGCTTTCTTT.

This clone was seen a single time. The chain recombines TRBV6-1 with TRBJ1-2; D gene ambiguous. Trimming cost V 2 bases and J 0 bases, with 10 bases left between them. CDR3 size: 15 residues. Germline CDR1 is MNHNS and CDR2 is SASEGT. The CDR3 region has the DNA TGTGCCAGCAGTGAAATCGGATTTTCTAACTATGGCTACACCTTC. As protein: CASSEIGFSNYGYTF.

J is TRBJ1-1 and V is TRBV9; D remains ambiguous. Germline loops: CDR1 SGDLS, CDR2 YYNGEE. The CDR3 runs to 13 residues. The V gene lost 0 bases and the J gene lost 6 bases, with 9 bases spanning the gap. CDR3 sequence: CASSVGVGAEAFF. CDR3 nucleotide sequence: TGTGCCAGCAGCGTAGGGGTAGGTGCTGAAGCTTTCTTT.

CDR3 loop: CASSSDRAGTEAFF. The CDR3 coding sequence is TGCGCCAGCAGCTCGGACAGGGCAGGCACTGAAGCTTTCTTT. The V and J genes are TRBV5-1 and TRBJ1-1; TRBD1 agrees at 8 bases. Germline V gene lookup returns CDR1 SGHRS and CDR2 YFSETQ. Trimming took 3 bases from V and 4 from J; bases not matched to a gene: 5. This CDR3 region has 14 residues.

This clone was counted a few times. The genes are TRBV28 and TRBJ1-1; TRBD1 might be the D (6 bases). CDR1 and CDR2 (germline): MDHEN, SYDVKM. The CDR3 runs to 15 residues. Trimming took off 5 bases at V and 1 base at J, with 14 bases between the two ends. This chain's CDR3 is CASSLRQTGNTEAFF. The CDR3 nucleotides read TGTGCCAGCAGTCTCCGCCAGACAGGGAACACTGAAGCTTTCTTT.

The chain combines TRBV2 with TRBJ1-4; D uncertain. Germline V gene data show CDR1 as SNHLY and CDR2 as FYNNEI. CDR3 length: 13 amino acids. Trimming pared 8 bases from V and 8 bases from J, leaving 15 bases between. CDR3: CASGRVEGEKLFF. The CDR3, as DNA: TGTGCCAGCGGTAGGGTGGAAGGGGAAAAACTGTTTTTT.

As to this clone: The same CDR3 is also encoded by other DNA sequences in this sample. The CDR3 loop reads CASSPRNEQFF. In DNA form, the CDR3 reads TGTGCCAGCAGCCCTAGGAATGAGCAGTTCTTC. The chain recombines TRBV7-9 with TRBJ2-1; D is unresolved. This CDR3 comprises 11 residues. Trimming removed 5 bases from V and 7 bases from J, with 6 bases in between. Germline CDR1 is SEHNR and CDR2 is FQNEAQ (reference sequence).

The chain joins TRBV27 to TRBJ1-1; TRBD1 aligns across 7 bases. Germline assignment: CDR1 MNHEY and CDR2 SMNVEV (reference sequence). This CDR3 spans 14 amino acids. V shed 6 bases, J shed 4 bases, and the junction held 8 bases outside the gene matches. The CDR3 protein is CASRSNRDSTEAFF. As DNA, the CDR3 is TGTGCCAGCAGGAGCAACCGGGACAGCACTGAAGCTTTCTTT.

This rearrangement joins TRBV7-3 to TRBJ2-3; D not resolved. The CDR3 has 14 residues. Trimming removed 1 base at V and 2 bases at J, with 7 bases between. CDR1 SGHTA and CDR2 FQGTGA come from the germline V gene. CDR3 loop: CASSLSISTDTQYF. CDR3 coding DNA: TGTGCCAGCAGCTTAAGCATCTCCACAGATACGCAGTATTTT.

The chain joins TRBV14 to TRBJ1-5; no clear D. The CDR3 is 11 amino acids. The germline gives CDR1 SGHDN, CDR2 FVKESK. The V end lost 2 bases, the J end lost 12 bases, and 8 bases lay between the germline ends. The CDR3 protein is CASSQRRDQHF. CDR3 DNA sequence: TGTGCCAGCAGCCAAAGGCGGGACCAGCATTTT.

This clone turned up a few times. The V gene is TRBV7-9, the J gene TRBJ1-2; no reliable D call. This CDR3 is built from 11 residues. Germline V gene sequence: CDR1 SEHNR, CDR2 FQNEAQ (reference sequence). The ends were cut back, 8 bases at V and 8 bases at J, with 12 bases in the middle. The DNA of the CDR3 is TGTGCCAGCGACAAGGACGGGGGCTACACCTTC. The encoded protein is CASDKDGGYTF.

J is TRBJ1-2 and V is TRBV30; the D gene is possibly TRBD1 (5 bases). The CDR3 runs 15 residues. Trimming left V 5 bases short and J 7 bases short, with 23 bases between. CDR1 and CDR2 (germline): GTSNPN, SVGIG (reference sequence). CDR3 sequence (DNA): TGTGCCTGGTCACCCTGGGGGGGTCTGGTGCGTGGCTACACCTTC. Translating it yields CAWSPWGGLVRGYTF.

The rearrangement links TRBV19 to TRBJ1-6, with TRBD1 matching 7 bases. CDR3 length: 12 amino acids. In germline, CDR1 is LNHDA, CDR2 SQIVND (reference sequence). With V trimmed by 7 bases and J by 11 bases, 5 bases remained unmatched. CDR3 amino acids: CASTKTGPPLHF. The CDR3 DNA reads TGTGCCAGTACAAAGACAGGGCCACCCCTCCACTTT.

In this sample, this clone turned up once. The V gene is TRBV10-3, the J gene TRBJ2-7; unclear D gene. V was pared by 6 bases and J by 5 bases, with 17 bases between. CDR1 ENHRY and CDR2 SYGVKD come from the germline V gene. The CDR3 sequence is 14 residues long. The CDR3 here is CAISEQKVIHEQYF. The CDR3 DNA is TGTGCCATCAGCGAGCAAAAGGTTATCCACGAGCAGTACTTC.

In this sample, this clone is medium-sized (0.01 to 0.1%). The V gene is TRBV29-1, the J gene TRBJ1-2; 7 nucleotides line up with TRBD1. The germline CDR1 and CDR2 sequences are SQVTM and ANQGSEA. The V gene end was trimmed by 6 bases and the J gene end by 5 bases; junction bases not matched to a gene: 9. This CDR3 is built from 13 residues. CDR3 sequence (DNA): TGCAGCGTCGAGACAGGGTCGGAGTATGGCTACACCTTC. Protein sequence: CSVETGSEYGYTF.

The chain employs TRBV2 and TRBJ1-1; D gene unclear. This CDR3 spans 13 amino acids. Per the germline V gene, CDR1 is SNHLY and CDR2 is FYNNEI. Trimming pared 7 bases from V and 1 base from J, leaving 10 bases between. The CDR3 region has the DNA TGTGCCAGCAACTCGGACGGGAACACTGAAGCTTTCTTT. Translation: CASNSDGNTEAFF.

The CDR3 protein is CASSFYRDRPANYGYTF. DNA for the CDR3: TGTGCCAGCAGCTTTTACAGGGACCGCCCCGCTAACTATGGCTACACCTTC. The gene calls are TRBV7-9 and TRBJ1-2; D possibly corresponds to TRBD1 (6 bases). V lost 3 bases and J lost 0, with 17 bases in between. The CDR3 is 17 amino acids. The germline gives CDR1 SEHNR, CDR2 FQNEAQ (reference sequence).